A selection of T cell receptor beta chains follows, all from one sample in a study of T cell responses to AZD1222 COVID-19 vaccine. Assay used: immunoSEQ multiplex PCR; TCRdb lists only in-frame clones, some missing. This sample has about 100,000 clones, with about 90% found just once. Here the sequenced sample was peripheral blood, taken on day 0 of AZD1222 vaccination. These receptors all come from an adult in good health. CDR3s include the opening cysteine and the closing phenylalanine or tryptophan. The D gene is left open where the match is weak. The size of a clone is reported for some rows only, either as once, few or many, or as a class for expanded clones.

v_call	clone_size	j_call	d_call	cdr3_nt	cdr3_aa
TRBV28	NA	TRBJ2-2	TRBD2	TGTGCCAGCAGTTTGGTAGAGCGGGAGGCCGGGGAGCTGTTTTTT	CASSLVEREAGELFF
TRBV2	NA	TRBJ1-1	NA	TGTGCCAGCAGTGAGTTTCAGGGCATGAACACTGAAGCTTTCTTT	CASSEFQGMNTEAFF
TRBV25-1	NA	TRBJ1-2	NA	TGTGCCAGCAGTCCCATCGGAACAAACTATGGCTACACCTTC	CASSPIGTNYGYTF
TRBV4-1	NA	TRBJ1-2	NA	TGCGCCAGCAGCCAAGGTTATGCTCCCGGCGACTATGGCTACACCTTC	CASSQGYAPGDYGYTF
TRBV12-3/TRBV12-4	few	TRBJ1-1	TRBD1	TGTGCCAGCAGTCGACAGGGGAACACTGAAGCTTTCTTT	CASSRQGNTEAFF
TRBV4-1	NA	TRBJ1-3	NA	TGCGCCAGCAGCCAAAGCGGAGGCGGACAGCGCTCTGGAAACACCATATATTTT	CASSQSGGGQRSGNTIYF
TRBV5-5	NA	TRBJ2-5	TRBD1	TGTGCCAGCAGCTTGATCCGACAGGGAAAAGAGACCCAGTACTTC	CASSLIRQGKETQYF
TRBV29-1	NA	TRBJ2-2	TRBD1	TGCAGCGTGGGTGGGACAGGGGCAGCGAACACCGGGGAGCTGTTTTTT	CSVGGTGAANTGELFF
TRBV15	few	TRBJ1-2	NA	TGTGCCACCAGCACTTATCAAGTGGGATGGACGGGGTTGAACTATGGCTACACCTTC	CATSTYQVGWTGLNYGYTF
TRBV7-3	once	TRBJ2-1	TRBD2	TGTGCCAGCAGCTTATCAGGAGGACTAGCGGGACCCAATGAGCAGTTCTTC	CASSLSGGLAGPNEQFF
TRBV7-3	NA	TRBJ1-2	TRBD1	TGTGCCAGCAGTTCAGGGCAGGGGGACATGGGTGGCTACACCTTC	CASSSGQGDMGGYTF
TRBV10-2	NA	TRBJ1-4	NA	TGCGCCAGCAGAAAGACAGGACCGGAAAAACTGTTTTTT	CASRKTGPEKLFF
TRBV19	NA	TRBJ2-3	TRBD2	TGTGCCAGTAGTATGACTAGCGGGAGTGTTCCGCAGTATTTT	CASSMTSGSVPQYF
TRBV4-1	NA	TRBJ2-7	NA	TGCGCCAGCAGCCTGACGGAGACATTTCACTACGAGCAGTACTTC	CASSLTETFHYEQYF
TRBV19	few	TRBJ1-5	NA	TGTGCCACCAAGGACCCAGTACTTAAAAACCAGCATTTT	CATKDPVLKNQHF
TRBV12-1	NA	TRBJ2-5	NA	TGTGCCAGCAGCTTCCTACCAGGGGGCGCGGGAGAGACCCAGTACTTC	CASSFLPGGAGETQYF
TRBV5-4	once	TRBJ2-2	TRBD2	TGTGCCAGCAGCTTGTGGCCTAGCGGGAGGTCCGGGGAGCTGTTTTTT	CASSLWPSGRSGELFF
TRBV24-1	NA	TRBJ1-5	NA	TGTGCCACCAGTGATCCCAATCAGCCCCAGCATTTT	CATSDPNQPQHF
TRBV11-2	NA	TRBJ1-2	NA	TGTGCCAGCAGCCTCGACCACTTAAACTATGGCTACACCTTC	CASSLDHLNYGYTF
TRBV20-1	NA	TRBJ2-7	NA	TGCAGTGCTAGTGCGACTAGGGGAGGAGGCTACGAGCAGTACTTC	CSASATRGGGYEQYF
TRBV19	once	TRBJ2-2	NA	TGTGCCAGTAGTATTGGGTCTGGGACCGGGGAGCTGTTTTTT	CASSIGSGTGELFF
TRBV6-1	NA	TRBJ2-7	TRBD1	TGTGCCAGCAGTGAAGGGGACAGGCGTTACTCCTACGAGCAGTACTTC	CASSEGDRRYSYEQYF
TRBV29-1	NA	TRBJ1-1	TRBD1	TGCAGCGTAATGGGGGACAGGGTTGGAGCTTTCTTT	CSVMGDRVGAFF
TRBV6-5	NA	TRBJ1-5	NA	TGTGCCAGCAGTTACTCGATGCGGGGACAGCCCCAGCATTTT	CASSYSMRGQPQHF
TRBV5-8	NA	TRBJ1-5	NA	TGTGCCAGCAGCTTGGGTCTGACCCCGGATAGCAATCAGCCCCAGCATTTT	CASSLGLTPDSNQPQHF
TRBV18	NA	TRBJ1-2	NA	TGTGCCAGCTCACATGAACAGCTCGGATCCACCTTC	CASSHEQLGSTF
TRBV3-1/TRBV3-2	NA	TRBJ1-1	NA	TGTGCCAGCAGCCAAGGGAACACTGAAGCTTTCTTT	CASSQGNTEAFF
TRBV29-1	NA	TRBJ2-2	NA	TGCAGCGTTGGGAGTGCCGGGGAGCTGTTTTTT	CSVGSAGELFF
TRBV18	NA	TRBJ2-7	TRBD2	TGTGCCAGCTCACCAACGGGAGGGGGGACTAGCGGGAGTAACTACGAGCAGTACTTC	CASSPTGGGTSGSNYEQYF
TRBV10-3	NA	TRBJ2-1	TRBD2	TGTGCCATCAGTGACCCCGGACTAGCGGGATACAATGAGCAGTTCTTC	CAISDPGLAGYNEQFF
TRBV11-3	NA	TRBJ2-1	TRBD1	TGTGCCAGCAGCTTAGAACAGGGGGGATTTAATGAGCAGTTCTTC	CASSLEQGGFNEQFF
TRBV7-9	NA	TRBJ1-6	NA	TGTGCCAGCAGACCGGGCGGGGAGCCGTGGCCCTATAATTCACCCCTCCACTTT	CASRPGGEPWPYNSPLHF
TRBV5-1	NA	TRBJ1-4	NA	TGCGCCAGCAGCTTGGTTTTAGGGAACGAAAAACTGTTTTTT	CASSLVLGNEKLFF
TRBV11-2	NA	TRBJ2-7	NA	TGTGCCAGCAGCCTAAAAGGGCCTAACTACGAGCAGTACTTC	CASSLKGPNYEQYF
TRBV3-1/TRBV3-2	NA	TRBJ2-5	NA	TGTGCCAGCATTCCGGGCCCCGGGCGGGAGACCCAGTACTTC	CASIPGPGRETQYF
TRBV24-1	few	TRBJ2-7	NA	TGTGCCACCCTTTTCCCAGGGGGAGGGAGCTCCTACGAGCAGTACTTC	CATLFPGGGSSYEQYF
TRBV5-6	NA	TRBJ1-1	NA	TGTGCCAGCAGCTTGGCGAACACTGAAGCTTTCTTT	CASSLANTEAFF
TRBV6-6	NA	TRBJ2-2	TRBD2	TGTGCCAGCAGTGGGACTAGCGGGATGGTCACCGGGGAGCTGTTTTTT	CASSGTSGMVTGELFF
TRBV11-2	NA	TRBJ1-1	NA	TGTGCCAGCAGCTTAAGGGGGGGACTTGAAGCTTTCTTT	CASSLRGGLEAFF
TRBV6-5	once	TRBJ1-6	TRBD1	TGTGCCAGCAGGGGACAGGCCGGTTCACCCCTCCACTTT	CASRGQAGSPLHF
TRBV18	NA	TRBJ2-1	NA	TGTGCCAGCTCACCGGGGGCTAGCGCGCTAGGTGAGCAGTTCTTC	CASSPGASALGEQFF
TRBV28	few	TRBJ2-7	TRBD2	TGTGCCAGCAGTTTCCTTGCGTGGGGGGGTCGCTACGAGCAGTACTTC	CASSFLAWGGRYEQYF
TRBV4-1	NA	TRBJ2-3	TRBD2	TGCGCCAGCAGCCAAGATTTTTTTCGGCTAGCGGGAAAAACAGATACGCAGTATTTT	CASSQDFFRLAGKTDTQYF
TRBV19	NA	TRBJ2-2	NA	TGTGCCAGTAGCGGGAGAATTACCGGGGAGCTGTTTTTT	CASSGRITGELFF